This T cell receptor (beta chain) originates from a study of early T cells in non-severe SARS-CoV-2 infection. At the level of the study: Whole-blood bulk RNA, unsorted, was sequenced, and chains were unpaired. Findings of the study overall: In VDJdb matching, anti-spike CD8 responses were favored while private and CD4 specificities went missing.

cDNA molecules, individually, were tagged with unique molecular identifiers. TCRdb recomputed calls from the 5' RACE reads with MiXCR, one row per CDR3 protein. Of more than 60,000 distinct CDR3 sequences detected, about 12% appear once; the ten largest clones hold roughly 1.2%. Regarding this clonotype: The antigen is undetermined.

The CDR3 extends over 14 amino acids. Trimming took off 0 bases at V and 12 bases at J, with 15 bases between the two ends. The germline V gene has CDR1 LGHNA and CDR2 YNFKEQ. Sequences were derived from whole blood, sampled at baseline. The source of this sequence is an adult who was a healthcare worker with PCR-confirmed SARS-CoV-2 infection or an uninfected control (not recorded which). The donor label of this sample is uncertain. V and J are TRBV4-2 and TRBJ2-1; a possible D gene is TRBD2 (6 bases). The chain's CDR3 is CASSQEGGMEWQFF. CDR3 sequence (DNA): TGTGCCAGCAGCCAAGAGGGGGGAATGGAATGGCAGTTCTTC.